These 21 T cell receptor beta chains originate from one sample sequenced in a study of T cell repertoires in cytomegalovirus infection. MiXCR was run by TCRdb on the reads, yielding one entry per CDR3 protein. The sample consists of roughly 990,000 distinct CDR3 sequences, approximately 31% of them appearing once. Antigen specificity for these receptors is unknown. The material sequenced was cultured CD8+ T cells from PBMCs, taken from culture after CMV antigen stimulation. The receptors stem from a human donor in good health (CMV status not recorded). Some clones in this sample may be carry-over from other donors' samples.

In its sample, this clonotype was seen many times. This CDR3 is CAIRTGATGELFF. Written as DNA, the CDR3 is TGTGCCATCAGGACAGGGGCGACCGGGGAGCTGTTTTTT. The rearrangement joins TRBV10-3 to TRBJ2-2; 8 bases are a match to TRBD1. This CDR3 has 13 residues. The V and J ends lost 6 bases and 5 bases, in that order; junction bases with no gene match: 2. Germline V gives CDR1 ENHRY, CDR2 SYGVKD.

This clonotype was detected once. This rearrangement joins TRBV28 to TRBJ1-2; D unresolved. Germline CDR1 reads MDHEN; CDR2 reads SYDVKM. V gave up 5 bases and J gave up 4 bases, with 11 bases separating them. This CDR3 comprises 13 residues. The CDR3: CASSTPGGYGYTF. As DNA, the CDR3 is TGTGCCAGCAGTACCCCCGGTGGCTATGGCTACACCTTC.

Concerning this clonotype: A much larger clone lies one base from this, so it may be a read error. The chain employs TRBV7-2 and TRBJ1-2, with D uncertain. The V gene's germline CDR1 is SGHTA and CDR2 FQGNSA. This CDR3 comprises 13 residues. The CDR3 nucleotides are TGTGCCAGCTTCCGGGAAGCTAACTATAGCTACACCTTC. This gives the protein CASFREANYSYTF. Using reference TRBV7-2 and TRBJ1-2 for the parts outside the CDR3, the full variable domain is GAGVSQSPSNKVTEKGKDVELRCDPISGHTALYWYRQSLGQGLEFLIYFQGNSAPDKSGLPSDRFSAERTGGSVSTLTIQRTQQEDSAVYLCASFREANYSYTFGSGTRLTVV.

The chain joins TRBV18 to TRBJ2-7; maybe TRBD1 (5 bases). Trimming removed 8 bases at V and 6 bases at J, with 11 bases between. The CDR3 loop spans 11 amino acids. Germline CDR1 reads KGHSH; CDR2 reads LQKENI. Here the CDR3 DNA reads TGTGCCAGCGTTCAGGGCAGCGAGCAGTACTTC. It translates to CASVQGSEQYF.

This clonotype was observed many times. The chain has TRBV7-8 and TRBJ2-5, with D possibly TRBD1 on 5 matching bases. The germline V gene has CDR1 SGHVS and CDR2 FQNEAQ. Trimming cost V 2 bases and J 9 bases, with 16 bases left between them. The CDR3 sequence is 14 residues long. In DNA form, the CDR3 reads TGTGCCAGCAGCTTAAACCCGGCCTTAGGGGCCCAGTACTTC. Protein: CASSLNPALGAQYF.

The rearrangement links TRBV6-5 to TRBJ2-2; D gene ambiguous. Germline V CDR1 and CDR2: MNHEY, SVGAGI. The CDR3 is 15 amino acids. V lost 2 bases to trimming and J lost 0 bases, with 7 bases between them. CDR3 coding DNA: TGTGCCAGCAGTTACCTAATACCGAACACCGGGGAGCTGTTTTTT. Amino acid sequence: CASSYLIPNTGELFF.

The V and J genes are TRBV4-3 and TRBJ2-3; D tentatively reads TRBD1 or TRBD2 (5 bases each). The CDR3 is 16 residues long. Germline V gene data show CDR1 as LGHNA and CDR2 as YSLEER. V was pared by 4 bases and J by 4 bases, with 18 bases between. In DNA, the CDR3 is TGCGCCAGCAGCCCCGCTCGGGGCGCGAGCGCAGATACGCAGTATTTT. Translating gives CASSPARGASADTQYF.

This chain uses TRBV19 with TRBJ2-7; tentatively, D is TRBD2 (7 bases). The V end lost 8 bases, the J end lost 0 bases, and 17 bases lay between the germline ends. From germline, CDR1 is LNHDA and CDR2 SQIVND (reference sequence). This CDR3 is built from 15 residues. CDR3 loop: CASAERRGHSYEQYF. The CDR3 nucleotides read TGTGCCAGTGCGGAACGGCGGGGGCACTCCTACGAGCAGTACTTC.

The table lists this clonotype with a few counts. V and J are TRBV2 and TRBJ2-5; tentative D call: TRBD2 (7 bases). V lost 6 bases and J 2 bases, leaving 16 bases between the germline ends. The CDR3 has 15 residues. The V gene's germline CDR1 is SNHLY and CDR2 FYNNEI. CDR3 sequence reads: CASSLKAGQQETQYF. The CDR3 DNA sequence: TGTGCCAGCAGCCTTAAAGCGGGACAACAAGAGACCCAGTACTTC.

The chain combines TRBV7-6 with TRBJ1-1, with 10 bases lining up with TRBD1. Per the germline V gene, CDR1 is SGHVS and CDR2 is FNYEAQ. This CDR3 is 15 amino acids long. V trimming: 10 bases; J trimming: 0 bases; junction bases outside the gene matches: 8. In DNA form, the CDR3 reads TGTGCCACCGGAGCGGACAGGGGGATGAACACTGAAGCTTTCTTT. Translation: CATGADRGMNTEAFF. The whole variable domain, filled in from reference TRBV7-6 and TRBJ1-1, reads GAGVSQSPRYKVTKRGQDVALRCDPISGHVSLYWYRQALGQGPEFLTYFNYEAQQDKSGLPNDRFSAERPEGSISTLTIQRTEQRDSAMYRCATGADRGMNTEAFFGQGTRLTVV.

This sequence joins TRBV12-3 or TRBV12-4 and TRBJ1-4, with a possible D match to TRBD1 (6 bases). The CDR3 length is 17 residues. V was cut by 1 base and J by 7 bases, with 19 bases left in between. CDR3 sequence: CASSLDPDRPAREKLFF. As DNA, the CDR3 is TGTGCCAGCAGTTTAGACCCAGACAGGCCGGCCCGTGAAAAACTGTTTTTT.

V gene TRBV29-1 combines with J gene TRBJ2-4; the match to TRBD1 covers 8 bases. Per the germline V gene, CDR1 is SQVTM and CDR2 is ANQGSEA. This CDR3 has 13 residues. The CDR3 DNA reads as TGCAGGGGTGGCCCTGGACAGGGTGACATTCAGTACTTC. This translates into CRGGPGQGDIQYF.

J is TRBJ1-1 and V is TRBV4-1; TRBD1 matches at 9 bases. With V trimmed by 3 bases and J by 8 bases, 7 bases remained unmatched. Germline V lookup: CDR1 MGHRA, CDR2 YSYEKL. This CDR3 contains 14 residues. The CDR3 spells CASSQDRQGEEAFF. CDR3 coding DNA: TGCGCCAGCAGCCAGGATCGACAGGGGGAAGAAGCTTTCTTT.

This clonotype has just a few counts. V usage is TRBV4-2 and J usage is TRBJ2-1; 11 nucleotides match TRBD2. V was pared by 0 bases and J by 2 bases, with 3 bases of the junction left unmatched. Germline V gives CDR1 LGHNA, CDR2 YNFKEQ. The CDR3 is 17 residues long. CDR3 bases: TGTGCCAGCAGCCAAGACTGGACTAGCGGGCCCTACAATGAGCAGTTCTTC. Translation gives CASSQDWTSGPYNEQFF.

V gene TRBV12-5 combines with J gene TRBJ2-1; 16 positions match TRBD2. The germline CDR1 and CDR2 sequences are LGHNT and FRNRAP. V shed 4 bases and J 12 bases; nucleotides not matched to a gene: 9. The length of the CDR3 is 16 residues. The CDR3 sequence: CASGWGGLAGGYGQFF. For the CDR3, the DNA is TGTGCTAGTGGTTGGGGGGGACTAGCGGGGGGGTATGGGCAGTTCTTC. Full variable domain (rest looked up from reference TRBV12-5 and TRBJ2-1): DARVTQTPRHKVTEMGQEVTMRCQPILGHNTVFWYRQTMMQGLELLAYFRNRAPLDDSGMPKDRFSAEMPDATLATLKIQPSEPRDSAVYFCASGWGGLAGGYGQFFGPGTRLTVL.

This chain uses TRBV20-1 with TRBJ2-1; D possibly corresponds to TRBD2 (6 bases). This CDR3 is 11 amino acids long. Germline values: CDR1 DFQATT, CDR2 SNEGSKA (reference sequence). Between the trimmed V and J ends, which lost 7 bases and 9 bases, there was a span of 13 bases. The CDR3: CSGPGVGEQFF. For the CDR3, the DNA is TGCAGTGGCCCGGGAGTGGGTGAGCAGTTCTTC.

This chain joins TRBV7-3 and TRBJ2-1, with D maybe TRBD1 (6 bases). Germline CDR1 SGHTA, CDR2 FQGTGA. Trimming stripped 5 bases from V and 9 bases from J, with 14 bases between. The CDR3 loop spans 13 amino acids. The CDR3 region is CASSIQGRSEQFF. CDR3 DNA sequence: TGTGCCAGCAGCATACAGGGAAGGAGTGAGCAGTTCTTC. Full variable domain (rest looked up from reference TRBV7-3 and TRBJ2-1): GAGVSQTPSNKVTEKGKYVELRCDPISGHTALYWYRQSLGQGPEFLIYFQGTGAADDSGLPNDRFFAVRPEGSVSTLKIQRTERGDSAVYLCASSIQGRSEQFFGPGTRLTVL.

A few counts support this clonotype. The CDR3 DNA reads TGTGCCAGCAGTTACACGGACACTGAAGCTTTCTTT. Translated, it gives CASSYTDTEAFF. The chain couples TRBV6-6 to TRBJ1-1; no clear D gene. The CDR3 length is 12 residues. Trimming took 2 bases from V and 3 from J, leaving 4 bases between them. Germline lookup yields CDR1 MNHNY and CDR2 SVGAGI (reference sequence).

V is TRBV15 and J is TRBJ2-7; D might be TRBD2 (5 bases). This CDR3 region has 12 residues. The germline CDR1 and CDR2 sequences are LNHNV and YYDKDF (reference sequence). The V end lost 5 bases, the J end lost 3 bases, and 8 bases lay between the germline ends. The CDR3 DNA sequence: TGTGCCACCAGCCGGGGTGGCTACGAGCAGTACGTC. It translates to CATSRGGYEQYV.

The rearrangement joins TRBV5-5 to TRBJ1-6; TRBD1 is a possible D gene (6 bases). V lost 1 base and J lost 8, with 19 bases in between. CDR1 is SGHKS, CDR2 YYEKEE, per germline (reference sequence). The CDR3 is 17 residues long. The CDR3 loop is CASSLYAPGEIDSPLHF. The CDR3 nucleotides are TGTGCCAGCAGCTTGTACGCACCAGGGGAGATTGATTCACCCCTCCACTTT.

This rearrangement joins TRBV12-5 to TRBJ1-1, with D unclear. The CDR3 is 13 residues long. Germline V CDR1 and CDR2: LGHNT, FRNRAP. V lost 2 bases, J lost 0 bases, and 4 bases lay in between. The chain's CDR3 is CASGLWLNTEAFF. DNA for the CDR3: TGTGCTAGTGGTTTGTGGCTGAACACTGAAGCTTTCTTT.